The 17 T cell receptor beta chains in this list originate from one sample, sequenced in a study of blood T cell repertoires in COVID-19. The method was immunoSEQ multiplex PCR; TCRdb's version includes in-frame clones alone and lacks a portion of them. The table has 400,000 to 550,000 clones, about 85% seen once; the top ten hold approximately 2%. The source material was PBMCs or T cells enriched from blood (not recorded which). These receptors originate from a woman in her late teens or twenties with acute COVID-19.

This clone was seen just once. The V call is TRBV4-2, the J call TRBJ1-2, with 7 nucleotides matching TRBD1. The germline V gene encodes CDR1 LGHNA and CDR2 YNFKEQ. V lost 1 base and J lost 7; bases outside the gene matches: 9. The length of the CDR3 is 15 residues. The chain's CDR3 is CASSQGDRSFRGYTF. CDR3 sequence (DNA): TGTGCCAGCAGCCAAGGGGACAGAAGTTTCCGTGGCTACACCTTC.

The DNA for the CDR3 is TGCGCCAGCAGCCAATCCCGCGGTCAGGGGACAGATACGCAGTATTTT. It yields the protein CASSQSRGQGTDTQYF. This chain connects TRBV4-1 to TRBJ2-3, with D possibly matching TRBD1 (6 bases). Germline loops: CDR1 MGHRA, CDR2 YSYEKL. There are 16 residues in the CDR3. Trimming took 2 bases from V and 3 from J, leaving 15 bases between them.

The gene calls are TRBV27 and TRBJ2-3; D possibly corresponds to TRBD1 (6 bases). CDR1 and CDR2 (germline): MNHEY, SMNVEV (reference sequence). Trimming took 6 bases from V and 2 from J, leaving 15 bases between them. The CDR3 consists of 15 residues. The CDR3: CASRLNRDPTDTQYF. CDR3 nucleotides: TGTGCCAGCAGGCTTAACAGGGATCCCACAGATACGCAGTATTTT.

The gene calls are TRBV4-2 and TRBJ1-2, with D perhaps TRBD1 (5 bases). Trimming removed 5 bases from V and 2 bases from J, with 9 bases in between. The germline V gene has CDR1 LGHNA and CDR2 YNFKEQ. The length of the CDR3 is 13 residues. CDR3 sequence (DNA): TGTGCCAGCAGCGGGGGGGGGAACTATGGCTACACCTTC. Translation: CASSGGGNYGYTF.

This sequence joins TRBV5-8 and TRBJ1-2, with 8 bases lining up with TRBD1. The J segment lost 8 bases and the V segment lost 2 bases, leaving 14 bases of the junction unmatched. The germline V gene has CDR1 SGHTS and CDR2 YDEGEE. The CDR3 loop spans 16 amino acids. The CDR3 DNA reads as TGTGCCAGCAGCTTAGAATTTATGACAGGGGTAGGCGGCTACACCTTC. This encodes CASSLEFMTGVGGYTF.

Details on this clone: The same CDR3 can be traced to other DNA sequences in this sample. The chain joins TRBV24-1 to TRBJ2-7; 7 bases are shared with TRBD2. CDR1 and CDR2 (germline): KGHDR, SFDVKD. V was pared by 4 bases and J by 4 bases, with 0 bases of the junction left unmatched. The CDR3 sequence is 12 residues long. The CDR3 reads CATSEGGYEQYF. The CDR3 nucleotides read TGTGCCACCAGTGAGGGAGGGTACGAGCAGTACTTC.

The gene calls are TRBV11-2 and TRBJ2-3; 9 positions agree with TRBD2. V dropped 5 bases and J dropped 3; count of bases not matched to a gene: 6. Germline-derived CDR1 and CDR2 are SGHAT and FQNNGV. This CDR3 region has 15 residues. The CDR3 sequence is CASSALAGVTDTQYF. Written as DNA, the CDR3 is TGTGCCAGCAGCGCACTAGCGGGCGTGACAGATACGCAGTATTTT.

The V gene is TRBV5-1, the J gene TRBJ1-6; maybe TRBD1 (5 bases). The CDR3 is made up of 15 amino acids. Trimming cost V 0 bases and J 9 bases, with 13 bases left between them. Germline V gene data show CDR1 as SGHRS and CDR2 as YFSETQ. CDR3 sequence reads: CASSLDDSQISPLHF. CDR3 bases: TGCGCCAGCAGCTTGGACGACAGTCAGATTTCACCCCTCCACTTT.

Here the CDR3 DNA reads TGTGCCAGCAGCCAAGGAAGGACAGGGCTAAACACCATATATTTT. Translation gives CASSQGRTGLNTIYF. The chain combines TRBV3-1 (or the pseudogene TRBV3-2) with TRBJ1-3; 8 bases are a match to TRBD1. The germline V gene encodes CDR1 LGHDT and CDR2 YNNKEL (reference sequence). The CDR3 contains 15 residues. The V gene end was trimmed by 1 base and the J gene end by 6 bases; junction bases not matched to a gene: 5.

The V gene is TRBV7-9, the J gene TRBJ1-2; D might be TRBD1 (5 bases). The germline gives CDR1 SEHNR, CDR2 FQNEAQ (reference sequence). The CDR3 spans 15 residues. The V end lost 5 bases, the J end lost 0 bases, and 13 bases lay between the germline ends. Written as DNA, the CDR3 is TGTGCCAGCAGCCTCACCGACAGCGCTAACTATGGCTACACCTTC. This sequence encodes CASSLTDSANYGYTF.

As DNA, the CDR3 is TGCAGCGTATACAGGGATGACACTGAAGCTTTCTTT. Its protein product is CSVYRDDTEAFF. This sequence joins TRBV29-1 and TRBJ1-1, with D tentatively TRBD1 (6 bases). V lost 6 bases and J lost 3, with 11 bases in between. The CDR3 has 12 amino acids. The germline gives CDR1 SQVTM, CDR2 ANQGSEA.

CDR3 in amino acids: CASSLARRTDTQYF. The CDR3 nucleotides are TGTGCCAGCAGCTTGGCCAGGCGCACAGATACGCAGTATTTT. The chain employs TRBV5-4 and TRBJ2-3; D unresolved. V was pared by 0 bases and J by 1 base, with 6 bases between. Germline loops: CDR1 SGHNT, CDR2 YYREEE (reference sequence). This CDR3 region has 14 residues.

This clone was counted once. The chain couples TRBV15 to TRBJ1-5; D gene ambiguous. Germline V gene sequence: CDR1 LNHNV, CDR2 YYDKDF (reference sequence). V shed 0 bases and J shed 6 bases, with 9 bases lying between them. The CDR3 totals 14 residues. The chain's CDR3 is CATSRDAGGQPQHF. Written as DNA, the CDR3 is TGTGCCACCAGCAGAGATGCAGGAGGTCAGCCCCAGCATTTT.

The DNA of the CDR3 is TGCAGTGCTAGTAGGGGGACAGGTCCCTACGAGCAGTACTTC. It codes for CSASRGTGPYEQYF. The chain recombines TRBV20-1 with TRBJ2-7; the match to TRBD1 covers 8 bases. CDR3 size: 14 residues. Unmatched junction bases numbered 6, after V lost 3 bases and J lost 2 bases. Germline loops: CDR1 DFQATT, CDR2 SNEGSKA (reference sequence).

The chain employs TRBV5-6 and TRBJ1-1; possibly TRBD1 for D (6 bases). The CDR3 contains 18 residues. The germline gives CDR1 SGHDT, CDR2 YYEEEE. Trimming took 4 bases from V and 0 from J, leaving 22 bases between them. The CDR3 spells CASSRSKLTGLMNTEAFF. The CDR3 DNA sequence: TGTGCCAGCAGCCGCTCTAAACTGACAGGCCTCATGAACACTGAAGCTTTCTTT.

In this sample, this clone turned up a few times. CDR3: CASSQERGGEKLFF. The CDR3 nucleotides are TGCGCCAGCAGCCAAGAACGGGGGGGTGAAAAACTGTTTTTT. The gene calls are TRBV4-3 and TRBJ1-4; a weak D match, TRBD1 (5 bases). CDR1 and CDR2 from the germline V gene are LGHNA and YSLEER. The CDR3 sequence is 14 residues long. Trimming cost V 0 bases and J 7 bases, with 9 bases left between them.

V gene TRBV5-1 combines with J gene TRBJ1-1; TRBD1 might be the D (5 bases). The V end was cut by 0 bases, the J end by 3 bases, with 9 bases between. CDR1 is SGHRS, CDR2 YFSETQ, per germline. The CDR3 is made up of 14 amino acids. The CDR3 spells CASSLGRGYTEAFF. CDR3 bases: TGCGCCAGCAGCTTGGGCCGGGGGTACACTGAAGCTTTCTTT.